These T cell receptor beta chains were read from a single sample in a study of shared clonotypes between healthy human individuals. The data were produced by immunoSEQ multiplex PCR, yet TCRdb's version contains in-frame clones alone and is incomplete. In the table there are some 2 million clones, approximately 95% of which are singletons. Sequenced material: naive CD8+ T cells sorted from blood. These receptors came from a man between 18 and 35 years old in good health. CDR3s include the opening cysteine and the closing phenylalanine or tryptophan. The D gene is left open where the match is weak. Size is omitted from some rows. Given values are once, few, many or a class for expanded clones.

TRBV7-9	-	TRBJ1-2	-	TGTGCCAGCAGCGCCGAGACAGCCTTCTATGGCTACATCTTC	CASSAETAFYGYIF
TRBV6-1	TRBD1	TRBJ1-6	-	TGTGCCAGCGGGGACAGGGTGGGAAATTCACCCCTCCACTTT	CASGDRVGNSPLHF
TRBV30	TRBD1	TRBJ1-1	-	TGTGCCTGGGGGGGACAGGGCCTTGAAGCTTTCTTT	CAWGGQGLEAFF
TRBV7-9	-	TRBJ1-4	once	TGTGCCAGCAGCCCCACGTCGGGGATTTGGGAAAAACTGTTTTTT	CASSPTSGIWEKLFF
TRBV6-5	-	TRBJ2-1	once	TGTGCCAGCAGTTACTCGGCCTACAATGAGCAGTTCTTC	CASSYSAYNEQFF
TRBV6-5	-	TRBJ2-5	-	TGTGCCAGCAGTCGGCTAGACCTGGGGGAGACCCAGTACTTC	CASSRLDLGETQYF
TRBV2	-	TRBJ2-5	-	TGTGCCACCGTAGGGGCGGGGCAAGAGACCCAGTACTTC	CATVGAGQETQYF
TRBV6-1	-	TRBJ2-7	-	TGTGCCAGCAGCGAGGGTCCAAGCTCCTACGAGCAGTACTTC	CASSEGPSSYEQYF
TRBV5-6	-	TRBJ1-4	-	TGTGCCAGCAGCCTACAGGGTCCTGGTAATGAAAAACTGTTTTTT	CASSLQGPGNEKLFF
TRBV28	-	TRBJ1-6	-	TGTGCCAGCAGGGACGTACCTTCGGACCGTTCACCCCTCCACTTT	CASRDVPSDRSPLHF
TRBV27	TRBD2	TRBJ2-7	-	TGTGCCAGCAGTTTCCTAGCGGGGAACTACGAGCAGTACTTC	CASSFLAGNYEQYF
TRBV2	-	TRBJ2-7	-	TGTGCCAGCAGTGAAGGGCAGGACTACTACGAGCAGTACTTC	CASSEGQDYYEQYF
TRBV18	-	TRBJ2-3	-	TGTGCCAGCTCACCTACCGTTAACACCGGCACAGATACGCAGTATTTT	CASSPTVNTGTDTQYF
TRBV4-1	-	TRBJ2-7	-	TGCGCCAGCAGCCAAGATCACGGCGGACCACCCTACGAGCAGTACTTC	CASSQDHGGPPYEQYF
TRBV7-9	-	TRBJ1-1	-	TGTGCCAGCAGCTTAATGGGGGCTGAAGCTTTCTTT	CASSLMGAEAFF
TRBV11-2	-	TRBJ2-1	-	TGTGCCAGCAGCTTATCTCCGGCAGAGCAGTTCTTC	CASSLSPAEQFF
TRBV6-5	-	TRBJ2-2	-	TGTGCCAGCAGCTGGCAGGGGTCCTACACCGGGGAGCTGTTTTTT	CASSWQGSYTGELFF
TRBV5-1	-	TRBJ1-1	few	TGCGCCAGCAGCTTGTCCCCAGGGGATCCGACTGAAGCTTTCTTT	CASSLSPGDPTEAFF
TRBV13	TRBD2	TRBJ2-3	-	TGTGCCAGCAGCTCGATCCCCGGGACTAGCGGGAGGGCCGGGGGAGATACGCAGTATTTT	CASSSIPGTSGRAGGDTQYF
TRBV2	-	TRBJ1-4	-	TGTGCCAGCACTCCGGTTTTTGAGGCAGGTCCTAGGAAACTGTTTTTT	CASTPVFEAGPRKLFF
TRBV5-1	TRBD1	TRBJ1-5	-	TGCGCCAGCAGCTTGGCGTGGACAGGGGGACGTCAGCCCCAGCATTTT	CASSLAWTGGRQPQHF
TRBV5-4	-	TRBJ2-7	once	TGTGCCAGCAGCTTGGACTCCCTTCCCAAATCCTACGAGCAGTACTTC	CASSLDSLPKSYEQYF
TRBV10-1	-	TRBJ2-7	-	TGCGCCAGCAGTGAGTCTCCAGTCAGCGAGCAGTACTTC	CASSESPVSEQYF
TRBV5-4	-	TRBJ2-7	-	TGTGCCAGCAGCTTGGGGGGGGCGGGCGAGCAGTACTTC	CASSLGGAGEQYF
TRBV13	-	TRBJ2-3	-	TGTGCCAGCAGCCCAGGACCAGGCACAGATACGCAGTATTTT	CASSPGPGTDTQYF
TRBV27	-	TRBJ1-6	-	TGTGCCAGCAGTTTATCGGGGACACTCTATAATTCACCCCTCCACTTT	CASSLSGTLYNSPLHF
TRBV27	-	TRBJ2-7	-	TGTGCCAGCACCCCGGAGCAGGGGGGGTCCTACGAGCAGTACTTC	CASTPEQGGSYEQYF
TRBV21-1	-	TRBJ1-4	-	TGTGCCAGCAGCAAAGCAGGGGGCCTACCTGCAACTAATGAAAAACTGTTTTTT	CASSKAGGLPATNEKLFF
TRBV6-6	TRBD2	TRBJ2-5	once	TGTGCCAGCAGGCCAGGGAGCGGGGGGGTTGAGACCCAGTACTTC	CASRPGSGGVETQYF
TRBV27	-	TRBJ1-2	-	TGTGCCAGCAGTTTCACAGGATCCGATGGCTACACCTTC	CASSFTGSDGYTF
TRBV30	-	TRBJ1-2	-	TGTGCCTGGAGCGGCTACCTCCGGCCGCAGAGTAACCCCGTAGACTATGGCTACACCTTC	CAWSGYLRPQSNPVDYGYTF
TRBV7-9	-	TRBJ2-2	once	TGTGCCAGCAGCTTACCAGGGGTGAACACCGGGGAGCTGTTTTTT	CASSLPGVNTGELFF
TRBV6-1	-	TRBJ2-7	-	TGTGCCAGCAGTCACCCCAGACTAGGGGGGGAGCAGTACTTC	CASSHPRLGGEQYF
TRBV9	TRBD1	TRBJ2-7	-	TGTGCCAGCAGTTCATCAATGGACAGGGCCTACGAGCAGTACTTC	CASSSSMDRAYEQYF
TRBV6-5	TRBD1	TRBJ2-3	-	TGTGCCAGCAGAGAGGGGGCTGAAGATACGCAGTATTTT	CASREGAEDTQYF
TRBV7-9	-	TRBJ2-2	-	TGTGCCAGCAGCATTCTGCAGGGATTTACCGGGGAGCTGTTTTTT	CASSILQGFTGELFF
TRBV12-5	-	TRBJ1-2	-	TGTGCTAGTGGTTTGTGGGATGCGTCTAACTATGGCTACACCTTC	CASGLWDASNYGYTF
TRBV29-1	-	TRBJ2-7	-	TGCAGCGTTGAGGAGAACTACGAGCAGTACTTC	CSVEENYEQYF
TRBV27	-	TRBJ1-5	-	TGTGCCAGCAGTTTGTACTCCGGGACGCCTTATAGCAATCAGCCCCAGCATTTT	CASSLYSGTPYSNQPQHF
TRBV4-1	TRBD1	TRBJ1-1	few	TGCGCCAGCAGTGACAGGGGGGGCACTGAAGCTTTCTTT	CASSDRGGTEAFF
TRBV27	-	TRBJ2-7	-	TGTGCCAGCAGTAGATACAGGGAAACCCCTTACGAGCAGTACTTC	CASSRYRETPYEQYF
TRBV13	-	TRBJ1-2	-	TGTGCCAGCAGCTTAGGCGGTGGAACCTATGGCTACACCTTC	CASSLGGGTYGYTF
TRBV7-3	TRBD2	TRBJ2-3	once	TGTGCCAGCAGCTTAGGACTAGCGGGGGGAGATACGCAGTATTTT	CASSLGLAGGDTQYF
TRBV7-9	-	TRBJ2-1	-	TGTGCCAGCAGCTTAAGGACGGGAGTTAACGATGAGCAGTTCTTC	CASSLRTGVNDEQFF
TRBV7-8	-	TRBJ2-7	-	TGTGCCAGCAGCTTGACAGACGGGAGCGAGCAGTACTTC	CASSLTDGSEQYF
TRBV27	-	TRBJ1-2	-	TGTGCCAGCAGTCTCCGGGGGGGCCATGCTAACTATGGCTACACCTTC	CASSLRGGHANYGYTF
TRBV5-1	TRBD1	TRBJ2-7	once	TGCGCCAGCAGCTTGGTCCAGGGGGTGGAAGAGCAGTACTTC	CASSLVQGVEEQYF
TRBV28	TRBD1	TRBJ1-2	-	TGTGCCAGCAGTTTCCCTATCACAGGGGACGGCTACACCTTC	CASSFPITGDGYTF
TRBV7-9	-	TRBJ2-5	-	TGTGCCAGCAGCCCACCGTCCGATTTTCAAGAGACCCAGTACTTC	CASSPPSDFQETQYF
TRBV19	-	TRBJ1-5	-	TGTGCCAGTAGTATATGGGGTCAGCCCCAGCATTTT	CASSIWGQPQHF
TRBV7-9	-	TRBJ2-7	-	TGTGCCAGCAGCTTAAAAACACCCGACTACGAGCAGTACTTC	CASSLKTPDYEQYF
TRBV7-8	-	TRBJ1-4	-	TGTGCCAGCGGGGATGCAACTAATGAAAAACTGTTTTTT	CASGDATNEKLFF